Below are 21 T cell receptor beta chains sequenced from a single sample in a study of T cell repertoires in cytomegalovirus infection. These receptors have no known antigen. One entry per CDR3 protein results from TCRdb running MiXCR on the reads. The table shows 650,000 to 900,000 distinct CDR3 sequences, with approximately 29% occurring only once. The starting material was cultured CD8+ T cells from PBMCs, obtained from culture after CMV antigen stimulation. These receptors came from a human donor in good health (CMV status not recorded). Some clones in this sample may be carry-over from other donors' samples.

This rearrangement joins TRBV5-6 to TRBJ2-1; 9 bases are shared with TRBD1. Unmatched junction bases numbered 9, after V lost 1 base and J lost 4 bases. There are 17 residues in the CDR3. Germline CDR1 is SGHDT and CDR2 is YYEEEE. The CDR3 nucleotides read TGTGCCAGCAGCTTGAGTACCGGGACAGGGATGTACAATGAGCAGTTCTTC. Encoded protein: CASSLSTGTGMYNEQFF.

This clonotype was counted only a few times. This CDR3 is CASIKPGTGSTGELFF. CDR3 nucleotide sequence: TGTGCCAGCATCAAACCGGGGACAGGAAGCACCGGGGAGCTGTTTTTT. The chain couples TRBV7-9 to TRBJ2-2, with 8 positions matching TRBD1. J gave up 4 bases and V 7 bases, and 11 bases lay outside the gene matches. The CDR3 runs to 16 residues. Germline V CDR1 and CDR2: SEHNR, FQNEAQ (reference sequence).

The chain employs TRBV24-1 and TRBJ1-1; no clear D gene. Germline values: CDR1 KGHDR, CDR2 SFDVKD. This CDR3 has 13 amino acids. Trimming pared 3 bases from V and 4 bases from J, leaving 8 bases between. The CDR3 region is CATSDKWGTEAFF. CDR3 bases: TGTGCCACCAGTGATAAATGGGGCACTGAAGCTTTCTTT.

This clonotype was seen repeatedly, ten times or more. This sequence joins TRBV28 and TRBJ2-5; D gene unclear. V lost 2 bases, J lost 0 bases, and 7 bases lay in between. CDR1 and CDR2 from the germline V gene are MDHEN and SYDVKM. The CDR3 length is 14 residues. The CDR3 region is CASSLRSNQETQYF. Written as DNA, the CDR3 is TGTGCCAGCAGTTTAAGGTCTAACCAAGAGACCCAGTACTTC.

This rearrangement joins TRBV10-3 to TRBJ2-7; the match to TRBD1 covers 9 bases. With 6 bases clipped from V and 3 bases from J, the junction kept 24 bases outside the gene matches. This CDR3 spans 20 amino acids. Germline V gene sequence: CDR1 ENHRY, CDR2 SYGVKD. CDR3 DNA: TGTGCCATCAGACAGTTTTCCGGGACAGGGAAAAGTTTATCGGGCTACGAGCAGTACGTC. Translation gives CAIRQFSGTGKSLSGYEQYV.

The V gene is TRBV12-3 or TRBV12-4, the J gene TRBJ1-3; no clear D gene. CDR3 length: 13 amino acids. V lost 5 bases to trimming and J lost 7 bases, with 12 bases between them. The CDR3: CASSERVFNTIYF. The DNA of the CDR3 is TGTGCCAGCAGTGAGCGGGTTTTCAACACCATATATTTT.

The rearrangement uses TRBV4-3 and TRBJ2-4, with D perhaps TRBD1 or TRBD2 (6 bases each). Deletions cut 4 bases from V and 8 bases from J, with 15 bases between. Germline CDR1 is LGHNA and CDR2 is YSLEER. The CDR3 is 14 residues long. The CDR3 region has the DNA TGCGCCAGCAGCCTAAACAGGGAGGCGGACATTCAGTACTTC. Translating gives CASSLNREADIQYF.

The chain recombines TRBV3-1 with TRBJ1-6, with unresolved D. Looked up from germline, CDR1 is LGHDT and CDR2 is YNNKEL (reference sequence). The CDR3 extends over 17 amino acids. V lost 0 bases, J lost 0 bases, and 9 bases lay in between. The CDR3 DNA sequence: TGTGCCAGCAGCCAAGATGAGAAGAGCTCCTATAATTCACCCCTCCACTTT. Translation: CASSQDEKSSYNSPLHF.

The sample holds a few counts of this clonotype. The genes are TRBV18 and TRBJ2-3; no definite D call. Germline V CDR1 and CDR2: KGHSH, LQKENI. Trimming left V 2 bases short and J 0 bases short, with 12 bases between. The CDR3 has 16 residues. The CDR3 sequence is CASSPLADTSTDTQYF. CDR3 in DNA: TGTGCCAGCTCACCATTGGCAGATACTAGCACAGATACGCAGTATTTT.

At least ten counts were recorded for this clonotype. In nucleotides, the CDR3 is TGTGCCAGCAGTCCCCCGGGTATCAATGAGCAGTTCTTC. Amino acid sequence: CASSPPGINEQFF. J is TRBJ2-1 and V is TRBV12-3 or TRBV12-4; no clear D gene. Trimming removed 5 bases from V and 6 bases from J, with 11 bases in between. This CDR3 has 13 residues.

CDR3 protein: CASSYSREPLYNEQFF. For the CDR3, the DNA is TGTGCCAGCAGTTACTCGAGAGAACCTCTATACAATGAGCAGTTCTTC. This chain links TRBV6-2 or TRBV6-3 with TRBJ2-1; D uncertain. This CDR3 spans 16 amino acids. From germline, CDR1 is MNHEY and CDR2 SVGEGT. V was trimmed by 0 bases and J by 4 bases, leaving 13 bases between them.

The CDR3, as DNA: TGTGCCAGCAGCTCCCCTGGAGGGGGCCTCGCTGAAGCTTTCTTT. Residues: CASSSPGGGLAEAFF. The chain carries TRBV7-6 and TRBJ1-1; 7 bases match TRBD1. The CDR3 is made up of 15 amino acids. CDR1 is SGHVS, CDR2 FNYEAQ, per germline. The V segment lost 4 bases and the J segment 6 bases; nucleotides outside the gene matches: 11.

This clonotype showed up many times. CDR3 in DNA: TGTGCCAGCAGCCTGGAGGGGGGTGCAGATACGCAGTATTTT. It yields the protein CASSLEGGADTQYF. This chain joins TRBV7-6 and TRBJ2-3; D possibly uses TRBD1 or TRBD2 (6 bases each). Trimming shortened V by 5 bases and J by 4 bases, and 13 bases separated the two germline ends. The V gene's germline CDR1 is SGHVS and CDR2 FNYEAQ. The CDR3 has 14 residues.

This clonotype was seen more than once but under ten times. The chain links TRBV4-2 to TRBJ1-4; D remains ambiguous. Deletions cut 0 bases from V and 4 bases from J, with 9 bases between. CDR3 length equals 15 residues. Germline assignment: CDR1 LGHNA and CDR2 YNFKEQ. The CDR3 here is CASSQDGLINEKLFF. In nucleotides, the CDR3 is TGTGCCAGCAGCCAAGATGGGCTGATTAATGAAAAACTGTTTTTT.

This clonotype was observed a handful of times. The V gene is TRBV27, the J gene TRBJ2-1; the D gene could be TRBD1 or TRBD2 (5 bases each). V lost 0 bases and J 2 bases, leaving 14 bases between the germline ends. This CDR3 is 17 amino acids long. The germline CDR1 and CDR2 sequences are MNHEY and SMNVEV (reference sequence). Here the CDR3 reads CASSLSQGPSTYNEQFF. As DNA, the CDR3 is TGTGCCAGCAGTTTATCGCAGGGCCCTAGCACCTACAATGAGCAGTTCTTC.

In its sample, this clonotype was seen once. At one boundary the junction diverges from the germline segment, which might be a read error. The rearrangement uses TRBV2 and TRBJ2-7, with TRBD1 identical over 9 bases. The CDR3 extends over 15 amino acids. Germline CDR1 reads SNHLY; CDR2 reads FYNNEI. CDR3 DNA sequence: TGTACCAGCAGTGGGGACAGGGAATCGTGGTACGAGCAGTACTTC. This translates into CTSSGDRESWYEQYF.

The chain uses TRBV20-1 and TRBJ2-1; 10 positions agree with TRBD2. Unmatched junction bases numbered 6, after V lost 3 bases and J lost 10 bases. CDR1 is DFQATT, CDR2 SNEGSKA, per germline (reference sequence). The CDR3 length is 13 residues. Here the CDR3 DNA reads TGCAGTGCTAGGCCTAGCGGGGGACGGGAGCAGTTCTTC. Its translation is CSARPSGGREQFF.

This clonotype appeared a few times. V usage is TRBV19 and J usage is TRBJ2-1; D is undetermined. The germline CDR1 and CDR2 sequences are LNHDA and SQIVND (reference sequence). This CDR3 spans 12 amino acids. Trimming took 7 bases from V and 5 from J, leaving 9 bases between them. The CDR3 sequence: CASMDWDNEQFF. The CDR3 DNA reads as TGTGCCAGTATGGATTGGGACAATGAGCAGTTCTTC.

The sample holds a few counts of this clonotype. Written as DNA, the CDR3 is TGTGCCAGCTCACTCGACCGCCGACTAGCGGACTTCTCCTACAATGAGCAGTTCTTC. It is translated as CASSLDRRLADFSYNEQFF. This sequence joins TRBV18 and TRBJ2-1; TRBD2 aligns across 9 bases. The CDR3 contains 19 residues. Trimming cost V 4 bases and J 0 bases; bases outside gene matches: 13. Germline CDR1 KGHSH, CDR2 LQKENI. The complete variable domain, with remaining parts taken from reference TRBV18 and TRBJ2-1, reads NAGVMQNPRHLVRRRGQEARLRCSPMKGHSHVYWYRQLPEEGLKFMVYLQKENIIDESGMPKERFSAEFPKEGPSILRIQQVVRGDSAAYFCASSLDRRLADFSYNEQFFGPGTRLTVL.

This clonotype has only a few counts. The CDR3 DNA is TGTGCCAGCAGCTTAGCGCGGTGGGGGGACCAAGAGACCCAGTACTTC. Translating gives CASSLARWGDQETQYF. The chain couples TRBV7-9 to TRBJ2-5, with D perhaps matching TRBD2 (6 bases). The CDR3 is 16 amino acids. Germline V gene data show CDR1 as SEHNR and CDR2 as FQNEAQ (reference sequence). V gave up 0 bases and J gave up 0 bases, with 11 bases separating them.

V gene TRBV6-2 or TRBV6-3 combines with J gene TRBJ2-7; D unresolved. V was clipped by 5 bases and J by 0 bases, with 8 bases between them. The germline CDR1 and CDR2 sequences are MNHEY and SVGEGT. This CDR3 comprises 13 residues. The CDR3 bases are TGTGCCAGCAGTCTCAGGCCCTCCTACGAGCAGTACGTC. The encoded protein is CASSLRPSYEQYV.